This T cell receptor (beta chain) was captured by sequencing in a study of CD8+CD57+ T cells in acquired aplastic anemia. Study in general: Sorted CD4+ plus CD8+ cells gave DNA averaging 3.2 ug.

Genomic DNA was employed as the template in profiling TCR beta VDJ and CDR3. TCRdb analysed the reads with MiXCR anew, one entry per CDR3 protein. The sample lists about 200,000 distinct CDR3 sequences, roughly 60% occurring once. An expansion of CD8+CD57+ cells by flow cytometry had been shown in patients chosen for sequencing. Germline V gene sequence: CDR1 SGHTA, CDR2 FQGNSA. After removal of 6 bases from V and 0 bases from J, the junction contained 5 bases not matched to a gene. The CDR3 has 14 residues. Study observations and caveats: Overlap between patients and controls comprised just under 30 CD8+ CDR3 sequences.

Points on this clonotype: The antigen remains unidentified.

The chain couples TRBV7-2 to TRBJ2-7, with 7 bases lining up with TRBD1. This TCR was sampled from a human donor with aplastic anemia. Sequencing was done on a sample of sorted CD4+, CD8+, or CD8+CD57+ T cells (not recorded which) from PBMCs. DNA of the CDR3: TGTGCCAGCAGTCACAGGGACAGCTCCTACGAGCAGTACTTC. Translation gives CASSHRDSSYEQYF.